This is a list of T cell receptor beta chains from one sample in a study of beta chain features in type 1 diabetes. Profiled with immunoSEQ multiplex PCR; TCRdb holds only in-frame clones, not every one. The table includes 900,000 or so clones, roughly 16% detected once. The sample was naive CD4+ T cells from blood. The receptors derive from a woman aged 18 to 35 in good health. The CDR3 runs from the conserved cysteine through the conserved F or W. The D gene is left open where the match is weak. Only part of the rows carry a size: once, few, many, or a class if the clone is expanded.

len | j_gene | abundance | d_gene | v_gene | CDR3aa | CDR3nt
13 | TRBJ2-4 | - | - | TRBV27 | CASSRPIENIQYF | TGTGCCAGCAGTCGACCAATCGAAAACATTCAGTACTTC
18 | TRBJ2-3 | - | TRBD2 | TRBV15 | CATSRDPPSSGRSDTQYF | TGTGCCACCAGCAGAGACCCCCCGTCCAGCGGGAGGTCAGATACGCAGTATTTT
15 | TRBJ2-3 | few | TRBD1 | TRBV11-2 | CASSTRTGGTDTQYF | TGTGCCAGCAGCACACGGACAGGGGGCACTGATACGCAGTATTTT
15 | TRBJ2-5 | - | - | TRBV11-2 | CASSQPGWPGWTQYF | TGTGCCAGCAGCCAGCCGGGGTGGCCAGGATGGACCCAGTACTTC
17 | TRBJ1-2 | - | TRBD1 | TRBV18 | CASSPPGQGRGSYGYTF | TGTGCCAGCTCGCCTCCGGGACAGGGAAGGGGGAGCTATGGCTACACCTTC
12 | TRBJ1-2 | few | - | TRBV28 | CASSLVAYGYTF | TGTGCCAGCAGCCTCGTAGCCTATGGCTACACCTTC
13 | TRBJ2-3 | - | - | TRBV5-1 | CASSLDGTDTQYF | TGCGCCAGCAGCTTGGATGGCACAGATACGCAGTATTTT
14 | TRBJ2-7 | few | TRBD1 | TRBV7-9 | CASSLTGDSHEQYF | TGTGCCAGCAGCTTGACAGGGGACTCCCACGAGCAGTACTTC
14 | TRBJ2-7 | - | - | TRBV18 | CASSPGRVSYEQYF | TGTGCCAGCTCACCAGGCAGGGTCTCCTACGAGCAGTACTTC
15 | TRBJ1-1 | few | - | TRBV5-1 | CASSFGDVRDTEAFF | TGCGCCAGCAGCTTCGGGGATGTTCGGGACACTGAAGCTTTCTTT
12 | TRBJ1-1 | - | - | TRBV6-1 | CASSVIDTEAFF | TGTGCCAGCAGTGTTATAGACACTGAAGCTTTCTTT
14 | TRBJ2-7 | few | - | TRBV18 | CASSPERTAPEQYF | TGTGCCAGCTCACCGGAAAGGACAGCGCCCGAGCAGTACTTC
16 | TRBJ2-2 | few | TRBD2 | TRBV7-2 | CASSPRTSDSTGELFF | TGTGCCAGCAGCCCCAGAACTAGCGACTCCACCGGGGAGCTGTTTTTT
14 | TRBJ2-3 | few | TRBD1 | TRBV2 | CASRPGQNTDTQYF | TGTGCCAGCAGACCGGGACAGAACACAGATACGCAGTATTTT
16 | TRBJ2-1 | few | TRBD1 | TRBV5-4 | CASSWGTGSSYNEQFF | TGTGCCAGCAGCTGGGGGACAGGGAGCTCCTACAATGAGCAGTTCTTC
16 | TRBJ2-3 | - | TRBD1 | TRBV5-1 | CASSLGGTGGADTQYF | TGCGCCAGCAGCTTGGGAGGGACAGGGGGCGCAGATACGCAGTATTTT
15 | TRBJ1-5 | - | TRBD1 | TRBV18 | CASSPPTGSNQPQHF | TGTGCCAGCTCACCACCGACAGGGAGCAATCAGCCCCAGCATTTT
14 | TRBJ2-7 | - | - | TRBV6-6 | CASSYSRQNHEQYF | TGTGCCAGCAGTTACTCGAGACAAAACCACGAGCAGTACTTC
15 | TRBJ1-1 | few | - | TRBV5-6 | CASSLQGEWLTEAFF | TGTGCCAGCAGCTTGCAAGGGGAGTGGTTAACTGAAGCTTTCTTT
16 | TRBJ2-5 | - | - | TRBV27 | CASSSTPHGVGETQYF | TGTGCCAGCAGTTCAACCCCGCACGGGGTGGGAGAGACCCAGTACTTC
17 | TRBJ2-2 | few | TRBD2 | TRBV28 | CASRPVGASGHTGELFF | TGTGCCAGCAGACCCGTGGGAGCTAGCGGACACACCGGGGAGCTGTTTTTT
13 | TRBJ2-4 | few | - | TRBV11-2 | CASSLARENIQYF | TGTGCCAGCAGCTTAGCCAGGGAAAACATTCAGTACTTC
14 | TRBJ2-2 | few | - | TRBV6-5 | CASRLYPVAGELFF | TGTGCCAGCAGACTTTACCCAGTCGCCGGGGAGCTGTTTTTT